Listed here is a single T cell receptor (beta chain). Its antigen is unknown. These data come from a study of cytomegalovirus exposure and HLA in healthy donors. Background on the study: Of 398 genotyped donors, roughly 80% clustered with self-reported Caucasian donors.

Overall study results and limits: TCR beta sequences reportedly predicted most subjects' HLA-A and HLA-B alleles accurately.

The CDR3 contains 15 residues. Germline-derived CDR1 and CDR2 are SGHVS and FNYEAQ. Trimming removed 5 bases from V and 1 base from J; junction bases left unmatched: 6. A multiplex PCR was run with 60 Vbeta primers and 13 Jbeta primers. This table comes from immunoSEQ multiplex PCR, and its TCRdb copy is limited to in-frame clones, with some not included. The table records roughly 99,000 clones, over 70% of them present only once. Sequencing was performed on PBMCs. The rearrangement joins TRBV7-6 to TRBJ1-2; 8 nucleotides match TRBD1. The TCR originated in a young man in good health and CMV-seronegative. CDR3: CASSPQGALNYGYTF. The CDR3 bases are TGTGCCAGCAGCCCGCAGGGGGCGCTTAACTATGGCTACACCTTC.